The clone carrying this T cell receptor (beta chain) was seen ten or more times. Its specificity is not known. These data are taken from a study of read filtering for tumor transcriptome and immune sequencing. Study in general: Transcriptome libraries were built from DNase-treated RNA. Per sample, TCR-region reads ranged about 4 to 11 million by IR-seq, roughly 80 to 1273 by RNA-seq. General study points: In IR-seq, single-read clonotypes were 70% to 85% of clonotypes but approximately 3.5% of reads. IR-seq and RNA-seq agreed better without single-read clonotypes.

The germline V gene has CDR1 LNHDA and CDR2 SQIVND (reference sequence). The CDR3 runs to 17 residues. V lost 4 bases to trimming and J lost 5 bases, with 20 bases between them. This library used 300 to 450 ng RNA and molecular barcoded adaptors spanning alpha/delta and beta/gamma chains. In TCRdb, the reads were re-called with MiXCR into one record per CDR3 protein. The sample lists some 120,000 distinct CDR3 sequences; approximately 13% were seen once. The sequenced sample consisted of a population of CD138-negative cells sorted from bone marrow. The chain has TRBV19 and TRBJ2-2; D is possibly TRBD1 (6 bases). This sequence was found in a donor at least 40 years old with multiple myeloma. For the CDR3, the DNA is TGTGCCAGTAGTACCCCCGACACGGCGAGGGGGACCGGGGAGCTGTTTTTT. Amino acids: CASSTPDTARGTGELFF.